A selection of T cell receptor beta chains follows, all from one sample in a study of blood T cells in healthy people across ages. Each CDR3 protein gets one entry after TCRdb re-called the 5' RACE reads with MiXCR. The sample records roughly 900,000 distinct CDR3 sequences, approximately 49% being singletons. Sequences were obtained from blood. These receptors were collected from a man younger than 40 in good health. CDR3s include the opening cysteine and the closing phenylalanine or tryptophan. The D gene is left open where the match is weak. Not all rows give a size; the values are once, few, many and, for expanded clones, a class.

few	TRBV7-9	15	TRBJ2-3	.	CASSHRDTSTDTQYF	TGTGCCAGCAGCCACCGGGACACCAGCACAGATACGCAGTATTTT
few	TRBV15	16	TRBJ2-4	.	CATSVDPGATENIQYF	TGTGCCACCAGTGTAGATCCGGGGGCAACCGAAAACATTCAGTACTTC
few	TRBV6-2/TRBV6-3	14	TRBJ2-7	.	CASSYSDSLPEQYF	TGTGCCAGCAGTTACTCTGACAGTCTTCCCGAGCAGTACTTC
.	TRBV6-6	14	TRBJ2-7	.	CASSYAQISYEQYF	TGTGCCAGCAGTTACGCACAGATCTCCTACGAGCAGTACTTC
.	TRBV4-1	14	TRBJ1-4	.	CASSQEGDNEKLFF	TGCGCCAGCAGCCAAGAAGGCGATAATGAAAAACTGTTTTTT
few	TRBV6-1	17	TRBJ2-1	TRBD2	CASFSLAGAPSYNEQFF	TGTGCCAGTTTCAGCCTAGCGGGGGCCCCCTCCTACAATGAGCAGTTCTTC
few	TRBV5-6	15	TRBJ2-1	.	CASSLGSLVYNEQFF	TGTGCCAGCAGCTTAGGCTCCCTAGTTTACAATGAGCAGTTCTTC
.	TRBV5-1	15	TRBJ1-6	.	CASSPGRQEFSPLHF	TGCGCCAGCAGCCCGGGACGACAGGAGTTTTCACCCCTCCACTTT
.	TRBV5-6	14	TRBJ1-1	.	CASRPGNSYNQAFF	TGTGCCAGCAGACCAGGGAACTCGTACAATCAAGCTTTCTTT
.	TRBV7-2	14	TRBJ2-7	.	CASSLGRRLGEQYF	TGTGCCAGCAGCTTGGGACGGAGATTGGGCGAGCAGTACTTC
few	TRBV20-1	14	TRBJ2-5	.	CSARDLMKGETQYF	TGCAGTGCTAGAGATCTGATGAAGGGAGAGACCCAGTACTTC
.	TRBV2	15	TRBJ2-3	.	CASTDPDRSADTQYF	TGTGCCAGCACAGATCCAGACAGAAGCGCAGATACGCAGTATTTT
.	TRBV19	11	TRBJ1-5	.	CASSIGPAQHF	TGTGCCAGTAGTATTGGGCCGGCCCAGCATTTT
once	TRBV30	13	TRBJ2-5	.	CAWSAGHQETQYF	TGTGCCTGGAGCGCAGGGCACCAAGAGACCCAGTACTTC
.	TRBV7-2	15	TRBJ2-3	TRBD1	CASGQDRGWTDTQYF	TGTGCCAGCGGTCAGGACAGGGGTTGGACAGATACGCAGTATTTT
.	TRBV12-3/TRBV12-4	13	TRBJ2-7	.	CASSSDKPYEQYF	TGTGCCAGCAGCTCGGACAAGCCCTACGAGCAGTACTTC
.	TRBV7-3	15	TRBJ2-7	TRBD1	CASSRDRGLAYEQYF	TGTGCCAGCAGCCGGGACAGGGGGCTAGCCTACGAGCAGTACTTC